The source of this T cell receptor beta chain is a study of blood T cells in healthy people across ages. A second PCR of roughly 7 to 11 cycles used a sample-barcoded 5' primer and a J-beta primer mix. TCRdb independently ran MiXCR on the 5' RACE reads; one entry per CDR3 protein. The sample lists over 1,500,000 distinct CDR3 sequences; approximately 39% were seen once. The ends were cut back, 2 bases at V and 4 bases at J, with 6 bases in the middle. The germline V gene encodes CDR1 SGHRS and CDR2 YFSETQ. The CDR3 length is 13 residues. This sequence joins TRBV5-1 and TRBJ1-4, with unresolved D. Sequences were obtained from blood. The clonotype comes from a human donor in good health. CDR3 amino acids: CASSFTDNEKLFF. In DNA form, the CDR3 reads TGCGCCAGCAGCTTTACCGATAATGAAAAACTGTTTTTT.